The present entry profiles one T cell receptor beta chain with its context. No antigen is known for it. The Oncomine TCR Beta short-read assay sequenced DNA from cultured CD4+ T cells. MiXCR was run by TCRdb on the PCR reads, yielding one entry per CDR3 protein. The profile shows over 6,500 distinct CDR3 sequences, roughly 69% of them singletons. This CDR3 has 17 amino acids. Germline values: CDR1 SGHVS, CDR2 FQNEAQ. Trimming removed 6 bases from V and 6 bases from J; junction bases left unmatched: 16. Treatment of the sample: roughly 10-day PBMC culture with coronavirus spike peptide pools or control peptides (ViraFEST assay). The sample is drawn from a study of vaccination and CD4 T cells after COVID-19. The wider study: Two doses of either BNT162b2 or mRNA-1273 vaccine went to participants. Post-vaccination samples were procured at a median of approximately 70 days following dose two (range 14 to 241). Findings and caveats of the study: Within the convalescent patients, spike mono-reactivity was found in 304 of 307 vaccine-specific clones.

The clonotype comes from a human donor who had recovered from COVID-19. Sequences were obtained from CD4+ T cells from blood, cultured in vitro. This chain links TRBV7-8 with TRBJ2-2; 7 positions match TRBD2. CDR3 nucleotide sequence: TGTGCCAGCAGTCGACGACTTAGCGGGCGCAAGGCCGGGGAGCTGTTTTTT. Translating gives CASSRRLSGRKAGELFF.